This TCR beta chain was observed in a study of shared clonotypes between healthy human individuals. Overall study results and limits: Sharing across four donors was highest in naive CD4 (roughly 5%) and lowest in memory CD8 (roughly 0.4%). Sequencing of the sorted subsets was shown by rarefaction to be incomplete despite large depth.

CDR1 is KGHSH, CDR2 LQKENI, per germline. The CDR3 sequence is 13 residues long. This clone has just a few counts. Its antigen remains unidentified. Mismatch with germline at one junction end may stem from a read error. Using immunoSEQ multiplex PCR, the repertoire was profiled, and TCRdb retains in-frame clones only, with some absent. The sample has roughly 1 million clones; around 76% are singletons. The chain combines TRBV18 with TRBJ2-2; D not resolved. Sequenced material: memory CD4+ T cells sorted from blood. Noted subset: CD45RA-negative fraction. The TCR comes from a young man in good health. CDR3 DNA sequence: TGTGCCAGCTCTCCACTCGTACCCGGGGAGCTGTTTTTT. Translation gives CASSPLVPGELFF.